This TCR beta chain was captured by sequencing in a study of identical twins. Findings and limits, study-wide: Zero-insertion analyses could be partly confounded by invariant MAIT and iNKT cells. The study drew conclusions from cross-sectional statistical analysis, not from following the same donors.

This clonotype showed up just a few times. Its cognate antigen is unknown. V lost 0 bases to trimming and J lost 5 bases, with 19 bases between them. The CDR3 is made up of 17 amino acids. Germline values: CDR1 MNHEY, CDR2 SVGAGI. A universal primer site was added by template switching, and unique molecular identifiers were carried by the cDNA. Each CDR3 protein is one row after TCRdb ran MiXCR on the 5' RACE reads. Of hundreds of thousands of distinct CDR3 sequences detected, roughly 6.2% appear once; the ten largest clones hold around 1.9%. The sequencing input was naive T cells sorted from blood. The origin of this receptor is a young man in good health. The chain combines TRBV6-5 with TRBJ1-1; D is undetermined. For the CDR3, the DNA is TGTGCCAGCAGTTACTCCCATCTTGGCAGCTTGGGGACTGAAGCTTTCTTT. It specifies CASSYSHLGSLGTEAFF.